These 20 T cell receptor beta chains were all obtained from the same sample, sequenced in a study of shared clonotypes between healthy human individuals. Naive CD8 cells lacked CD45RO, underwent positive selection for CCR7 and left out terminally differentiated effector memory CD45RA+ cells. Profiling relied on immunoSEQ multiplex PCR, and the TCRdb table lists in-frame clones only, not all of them. The sample holds over 800,000 clones, 90% to 95% seen once. The sample comprised naive CD8+ T cells sorted from blood. The receptors derive from a young man in good health.

The chain has TRBV7-2 and TRBJ1-5, with D unresolved. V was pared by 2 bases and J by 4 bases, with 9 bases between. Germline V gene sequence: CDR1 SGHTA, CDR2 FQGNSA. The CDR3 is made up of 14 amino acids. CDR3 nucleotide sequence: TGTGCCAGCAGCTTACTTGGAAGGAATCAGCCCCAGCATTTT. Protein sequence: CASSLLGRNQPQHF.

In its sample, this clone was seen a few times. The chain combines TRBV6-1 with TRBJ2-7; D possibly corresponds to TRBD2 (5 bases). The CDR3 contains 15 residues. V was cut by 0 bases and J by 3 bases, with 12 bases left in between. CDR1 and CDR2 (germline): MNHNS, SASEGT. This CDR3 is CASSEAPGVGYEQYF. The CDR3 nucleotides read TGTGCCAGCAGTGAAGCACCCGGGGTGGGCTACGAGCAGTACTTC.

The sample holds a few counts of this clone. The rearrangement uses TRBV2 and TRBJ1-1, with unresolved D. Trimming removed 8 bases at V and 7 bases at J, with 14 bases between. Germline-derived CDR1 and CDR2 are SNHLY and FYNNEI. This CDR3 comprises 12 residues. CDR3 protein: CASFLLGIEAFF. The CDR3 nucleotides read TGTGCCAGCTTTTTATTGGGCATTGAAGCTTTCTTT.

The chain couples TRBV29-1 to TRBJ1-2; TRBD1 is a possible D gene (6 bases). Germline lookup yields CDR1 SQVTM and CDR2 ANQGSEA. The V end was cut by 5 bases, the J end by 3 bases, with 16 bases between. The CDR3 length is 14 residues. DNA for the CDR3: TGCAGCGTTCAGGGGCACAAAGGCGACTATGGCTACACCTTC. Translated: CSVQGHKGDYGYTF. Together with reference TRBV29-1 and TRBJ1-2, the CDR3 gives the full variable domain: SAVISQKPSRDICQRGTSLTIQCQVDSQVTMMFWYRQQPGQSLTLIATANQGSEATYESGFVIDKFPISRPNLTFSTLTVSNMSPEDSSIYLCSVQGHKGDYGYTFGSGTRLTVV.

The V gene is TRBV6-4, the J gene TRBJ2-2; no clear D. V was pared by 5 bases and J by 2 bases, with 3 bases between. CDR1 and CDR2 (germline): MRHNA, SNTAGT. The CDR3 is 12 residues long. CDR3 sequence (DNA): TGTGCCAGCAGTACTAACACCGGGGAGCTGTTTTTT. Translation gives CASSTNTGELFF.

This clone was picked up one time. The V gene is TRBV4-1, the J gene TRBJ2-5; possibly TRBD2 for D (6 bases). Germline lookup yields CDR1 MGHRA and CDR2 YSYEKL. This CDR3 has 16 amino acids. The V end was cut by 4 bases, the J end by 2 bases, with 17 bases between. The CDR3 nucleotides read TGCGCCAGCAGCCCCCAAGCGGCTAGCGTACAAGAGACCCAGTACTTC. This encodes CASSPQAASVQETQYF.

The chain joins TRBV7-9 to TRBJ2-1; D ambiguous. Trimming removed 2 bases at V and 8 bases at J, with 7 bases between. The CDR3 loop spans 12 amino acids. CDR1 and CDR2 (germline): SEHNR, FQNEAQ (reference sequence). This chain's CDR3 is CASSLRSDEQFF. The CDR3 DNA sequence: TGTGCCAGCAGCTTAAGGAGCGATGAGCAGTTCTTC.

This chain uses TRBV19 with TRBJ2-6, with D perhaps matching TRBD2 (5 bases). CDR1 LNHDA and CDR2 SQIVND come from the germline V gene (reference sequence). The V gene lost 3 bases and the J gene lost 3 bases, with 9 bases spanning the gap. The CDR3 has 15 amino acids. CDR3 DNA sequence: TGTGCCAGTAGTATGAGGGCCTATGGGGCCAACGTCCTGACTTTC. Translating it yields CASSMRAYGANVLTF. Full variable domain (missing parts from reference TRBV19 and TRBJ2-6): DGGITQSPKYLFRKEGQNVTLSCEQNLNHDAMYWYRQDPGQGLRLIYYSQIVNDFQKGDIAEGYSVSREKKESFPLTVTSAQKNPTAFYLCASSMRAYGANVLTFGAGSRLTVL.

Remarks on this clone: The sample carries other DNA sequences with the same CDR3. This chain connects TRBV7-9 to TRBJ1-1, with 7 bases matching TRBD1. The CDR3 length is 13 residues. Germline assignment: CDR1 SEHNR and CDR2 FQNEAQ (reference sequence). J lost 1 base, V lost 5 bases, and 1 base had no gene match. CDR3 sequence (DNA): TGTGCCAGCAGCCGACAGGGGAACACTGAAGCTTTCTTT. This sequence encodes CASSRQGNTEAFF. Full variable domain (outside the CDR3, taken from reference TRBV7-9 and TRBJ1-1): DTGVSQNPRHKITKRGQNVTFRCDPISEHNRLYWYRQTLGQGPEFLTYFQNEAQLEKSRLLSDRFSAERPKGSFSTLEIQRTEQGDSAMYLCASSRQGNTEAFFGQGTRLTVV.

Details on this clone: The same CDR3 can be traced to other DNA sequences in this sample. This chain connects TRBV7-6 to TRBJ2-7, with unresolved D. The CDR3 is made up of 15 amino acids. Trimming stripped 5 bases from V and 4 bases from J, with 18 bases between. Germline V gene lookup returns CDR1 SGHVS and CDR2 FNYEAQ. The CDR3 DNA reads as TGTGCCAGCAGCCTATTGGTAGGTGAAGCTTACGAGCAGTACTTC. Translated, it gives CASSLLVGEAYEQYF.

The chain carries TRBV28 and TRBJ2-7; D call uncertain. From germline, CDR1 is MDHEN and CDR2 SYDVKM. V lost 3 bases, J lost 0 bases, and 9 bases lay in between. This CDR3 region has 14 residues. CDR3 coding DNA: TGTGCCAGCAGTTTCGAGTACAACTCCTACGAGCAGTACTTC. Protein sequence: CASSFEYNSYEQYF.

This clone was seen only a few times. The genes are TRBV29-1 and TRBJ1-1; no firm D call. CDR1 and CDR2 from the germline V gene are SQVTM and ANQGSEA. The CDR3 is made up of 10 amino acids. Trimming removed 2 bases at V and 6 bases at J, with 4 bases between. The CDR3 here is CSVELAEAFF. The CDR3, as DNA: TGCAGCGTTGAATTGGCTGAAGCTTTCTTT.

Comments on this clone: This sample includes further DNA sequences coding for the same CDR3. This chain's CDR3 is CASSLTSGSTGELFF. The CDR3 DNA is TGTGCCAGCAGCTTAACTAGCGGGAGCACCGGGGAGCTGTTTTTT. The chain employs TRBV13 and TRBJ2-2, with 11 nucleotides matching TRBD2. This CDR3 comprises 15 residues. Germline loops: CDR1 PRHDT, CDR2 FYEKMQ (reference sequence). Losses at the gene ends were 2 bases for V and 4 bases for J; bases not matched to a gene: 0.

The genes are TRBV27 and TRBJ2-7; 8 bases map to TRBD2. This CDR3 contains 13 residues. The V gene's germline CDR1 is MNHEY and CDR2 SMNVEV (reference sequence). V trimming: 5 bases; J trimming: 6 bases; junction bases outside the gene matches: 6. The CDR3 loop is CASSVSGSLEQYF. The DNA of the CDR3 is TGTGCCAGCAGTGTCAGCGGGAGTCTCGAGCAGTACTTC.

V gene TRBV2 combines with J gene TRBJ2-7; TRBD2 matches at 10 bases. Germline CDR1 is SNHLY and CDR2 is FYNNEI. Trimming cost V 4 bases and J 5 bases; bases outside gene matches: 14. The CDR3 loop spans 17 amino acids. In DNA, the CDR3 is TGTGCCAGCAGTGCCCCCTTCCTGACTAGCGGGCGGGACGAGCAGTACTTC. Protein: CASSAPFLTSGRDEQYF.

This clone was counted between two and nine times. CDR3 sequence reads: CASTLDSSSLEKLFF. Written as DNA, the CDR3 is TGCGCCAGCACCTTAGACAGCTCATCGCTGGAAAAACTGTTTTTT. The chain has TRBV4-1 and TRBJ1-4; possible D gene TRBD1, 5 bases. The CDR3 sequence is 15 residues long. Germline CDR1 reads MGHRA; CDR2 reads YSYEKL. V lost 7 bases to trimming and J lost 8 bases, with 20 bases between them.

This chain uses TRBV7-6 with TRBJ2-2, with D tentatively TRBD2 (6 bases). Germline assignment: CDR1 SGHVS and CDR2 FNYEAQ. This CDR3 contains 19 residues. Trimming cost V 1 base and J 3 bases, with 21 bases left between them. The CDR3 is CASSLEIIQGWRDTGELFF. In DNA, the CDR3 is TGTGCCAGCAGCTTAGAAATTATCCAGGGATGGAGGGACACCGGGGAGCTGTTTTTT.

The V gene is TRBV10-2, the J gene TRBJ2-3; D ambiguous. The CDR3 consists of 14 residues. V was shortened by 10 bases and J by 1 base, with 15 bases between the two germline ends. CDR1 and CDR2 from the germline V gene are WSHSY and SAAADI. The CDR3 region has the DNA TGCGCCACCACGGGCAACCTCCGCACAGATACGCAGTATTTT. It specifies CATTGNLRTDTQYF.

As concerns this clone: At the DNA level, this CDR3 is encoded by other sequences in the same sample as well. This chain connects TRBV27 to TRBJ2-7, with TRBD1 matching 8 bases. V gave up 2 bases and J gave up 0 bases; unmatched junction bases: 0. Germline V CDR1 and CDR2: MNHEY, SMNVEV (reference sequence). The length of the CDR3 is 14 residues. CDR3 residues: CASSLGQGSYEQYF. CDR3 bases: TGTGCCAGCAGTTTAGGACAGGGCTCCTACGAGCAGTACTTC.

This sequence joins TRBV29-1 and TRBJ2-2; 10 positions agree with TRBD2. V shed 2 bases and J 6 bases; nucleotides not matched to a gene: 6. Germline lookup yields CDR1 SQVTM and CDR2 ANQGSEA. This CDR3 spans 15 amino acids. The CDR3 DNA reads as TGCAGCGTTGAATGGCCTAGCGGGAGTCCCGGGGAGCTGTTTTTT. Amino acid sequence: CSVEWPSGSPGELFF.